This T cell receptor (beta chain) was profiled in a study of cytomegalovirus exposure and HLA in healthy donors. Repertoires were generated with immunoSEQ multiplex PCR, while TCRdb's copy carries only in-frame clones and drops some. Of 150,000 to 200,000 clones listed, 87% are singletons. J gave up 0 bases and V 5 bases, and 4 bases lay outside the gene matches. Germline loops: CDR1 SGHDT, CDR2 YYEEEE. The CDR3 is 14 residues long. In this sample, this clone turned up a few times. The source of this sequence is a woman aged 30 to 39 in good health and CMV-seronegative. The sequenced sample consisted of PBMCs. The chain uses TRBV5-6 and TRBJ2-7, with TRBD1 matching 8 bases. This chain's CDR3 is CASRTTGDSYEQYF. The CDR3 DNA follows: TGTGCCAGCAGAACGACAGGGGACTCCTACGAGCAGTACTTC.